Reported below is one T cell receptor (beta chain). Its antigen is unidentified. These data are taken from a study of shared clonotypes between healthy human individuals. Study-wide results and caveats: Naive subsets generally exceeded memory subsets in estimated richness. Naive CD4 clonotypes were shared across several donors at about 5%.

The data were produced by immunoSEQ multiplex PCR, yet TCRdb's version contains in-frame clones alone and is incomplete. Seen here are some 380,000 clones, 96% observed once, and the top ten hold about 0.32%. V lost 7 bases and J lost 8, with 14 bases in between. Germline CDR1 MGHDK, CDR2 SYGVNS. This CDR3 has 12 residues. The specimen was memory CD8+ T cells sorted from blood. The subset here: CD45RO+ cells pooled with CCR7-negative TemRA cells. The chain employs TRBV25-1 and TRBJ1-2; D gene unclear. This TCR was sampled from a man aged 25 to 45 in good health. CDR3 DNA: TGTGCCAGCAAGGAGGAGGGTTTAGGCTACACCTTC. Its translation is CASKEEGLGYTF.